Described below is a single TCR beta chain sequence and its context. Its cognate antigen is unknown. The repertoire was sequenced with immunoSEQ multiplex PCR; TCRdb's copy has only in-frame clones and lacks some. The sample comprises over 150,000 clones, 90% of which are singletons, and approximately 1.4% rests with the top ten. This specimen belongs to a study of T cell responses to AZD1222 COVID-19 vaccine. General study results and limits: Vaccine-associated CD4 TCRs spanned spike, dominant at 160-218 and 743-854. Donors in the cohort were predominantly white British and more often female, and clonal diversity was possibly underestimated.

This CDR3 comprises 15 residues. CDR1 is SGHTA and CDR2 is FQGNSA in the germline V gene. V lost 5 bases and J lost 4; bases outside the gene matches: 10. The V gene is TRBV7-2, the J gene TRBJ1-2, with 7 positions matching TRBD1. Here the sequenced sample was peripheral blood, taken on day 0 of AZD1222 vaccination. The clonotype was recovered from an adult in good health. CDR3: CASSGGTVPSYGYTF. Written as DNA, the CDR3 is TGTGCCAGCAGCGGAGGGACAGTCCCGTCCTATGGCTACACCTTC.